This T cell receptor (beta chain) was sequenced for a study of blood T cell repertoires in COVID-19. Germline values: CDR1 LNHNV, CDR2 YYDKDF (reference sequence). The CDR3 runs 14 residues. The V gene lost 0 bases and the J gene lost 4 bases, with 6 bases spanning the gap. Profiling relied on immunoSEQ multiplex PCR, and the TCRdb table lists in-frame clones only, not all of them. The sample gives some 57,000 clones, about nine tenths of which show up once; 5.5% to 8% is in the top ten. Sequencing input: peripheral blood. The chain has TRBV15 and TRBJ1-4; no definite D call. The sequence was collected from a man aged 45-60 years with active COVID-19. This CDR3 reads CATSRDRFNEKLFF. The DNA of the CDR3 is TGTGCCACCAGCAGAGACAGGTTTAATGAAAAACTGTTTTTT.